This TCR beta chain was sequenced for a study of vaccination effects on CD4 cells after COVID-19. Study outcomes and limitations: Small numbers of convalescent patients limited the study. It also lacked early post-infection timepoints.

Only in-frame clones appear in the TCRdb table, and some are missing; sequencing was by immunoSEQ multiplex PCR. Of under 65,000 clones listed, 76% are singletons. Sequencing in the ViraFEST assay came after antigen-specific CD4+ T cells had been expanded with viral peptide pools, which were used to stimulate PBMC. Following a roughly 11-day culture, CD4+ T cells were purified. SARS-CoV-2 infection was confirmed by PCR in the person between March and December 2020. Every well got a few million PBMC, which were grown with about 9.6 IU/ml IL-2 and approximately 9.7 ug/ml peptides. Negative control cultures received an HIV-1 Nef peptide pool. The CDR3 loop spans 14 amino acids. Germline assignment: CDR1 LGHDT and CDR2 YNNKEL (reference sequence). The V gene lost 0 bases and the J gene lost 8 bases, with 13 bases spanning the gap. For this clone: Its antigen is not known.

The sequence was collected from a human donor who had a prior SARS-CoV-2 infection. This chain connects TRBV3-1 (or the pseudogene TRBV3-2) to TRBJ1-2; D unclear. The sequences come from CD4+ T cells from PBMCs cultured with HIV peptides, collected before COVID-19 vaccination. Specified subset: HIV-1 Nef peptide pool negative control/reference culture. The DNA of the CDR3 is TGTGCCAGCAGCCAAGATCGGGCAGAAGGAGGCTACACCTTC. Translated: CASSQDRAEGGYTF.